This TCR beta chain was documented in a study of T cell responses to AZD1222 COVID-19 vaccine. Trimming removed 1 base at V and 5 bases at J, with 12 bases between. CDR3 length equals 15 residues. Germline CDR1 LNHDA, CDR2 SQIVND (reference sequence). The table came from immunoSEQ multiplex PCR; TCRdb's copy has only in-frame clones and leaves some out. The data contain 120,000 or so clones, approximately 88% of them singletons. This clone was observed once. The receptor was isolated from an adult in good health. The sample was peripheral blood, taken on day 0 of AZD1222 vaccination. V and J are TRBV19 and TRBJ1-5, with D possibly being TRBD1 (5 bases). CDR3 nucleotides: TGTGCCAGTAGTATAGCTTACGGGGGGTATCAGCCCCAGCATTTT. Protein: CASSIAYGGYQPQHF.